Following are 9 T cell receptor beta chains from one sample sequenced in a study of cytomegalovirus exposure and HLA in healthy donors. 13 Jbeta primers and 60 Vbeta primers were used for the PCR. Repertoires were generated with immunoSEQ multiplex PCR, while TCRdb's copy carries only in-frame clones and drops some. In the table there are 80,000 to 95,000 clones, 78% of which are singletons. Sequences were obtained from PBMCs. These receptors all stem from a young man in good health and CMV-seropositive.

The J gene is TRBJ1-1, the V gene TRBV27, with D perhaps TRBD1 (6 bases). Germline values: CDR1 MNHEY, CDR2 SMNVEV (reference sequence). V was clipped by 3 bases and J by 4 bases, with 9 bases between them. The CDR3 extends over 13 amino acids. The CDR3 nucleotides read TGTGCCAGCAGTTTGGCAGGGGTCACTGAAGCTTTCTTT. This gives the protein CASSLAGVTEAFF.

The chain carries TRBV7-6 and TRBJ2-5; D is ambiguous. With 3 bases removed from V and 2 bases from J, the gap between germline ends came to 10 bases. CDR1 is SGHVS, CDR2 FNYEAQ, per germline. CDR3 length: 14 residues. CDR3 nucleotides: TGTGCCAGCAGCTTGGGTCTAGAACAAGAGACCCAGTACTTC. Protein product: CASSLGLEQETQYF.

The chain couples TRBV4-1 to TRBJ1-4, with TRBD1 as a possible D gene (5 bases). The CDR3 has 17 amino acids. V was trimmed by 3 bases and J by 7 bases, leaving 21 bases between them. CDR1 and CDR2 (germline): MGHRA, YSYEKL. CDR3 in amino acids: CASSHPAQGGGGEKLFF. The CDR3 region has the DNA TGCGCCAGCAGCCATCCGGCCCAGGGAGGTGGGGGTGAAAAACTGTTTTTT.

The chain is built from TRBV28 and TRBJ2-1; no firm D call. The V end lost 2 bases, the J end lost 8 bases, and 10 bases lay between the germline ends. Germline CDR1 is MDHEN and CDR2 is SYDVKM. The CDR3 spans 13 residues. The CDR3 bases are TGTGCCAGCAGTTTACGATACAGTCATGAGCAGTTCTTC. Amino acids: CASSLRYSHEQFF.

The chain carries TRBV7-9 and TRBJ2-1, with D perhaps TRBD1 (6 bases). Trimming removed 4 bases from V and 7 bases from J, with 14 bases in between. Germline assignment: CDR1 SEHNR and CDR2 FQNEAQ (reference sequence). The CDR3 has 14 residues. The CDR3 is CASSSMTGENEQFF. Written as DNA, the CDR3 is TGTGCCAGCAGCTCGATGACAGGTGAAAATGAGCAGTTCTTC.

The chain has TRBV4-1 and TRBJ2-7, with TRBD2 identical over 8 bases. This CDR3 has 15 amino acids. The germline V gene has CDR1 MGHRA and CDR2 YSYEKL. The J segment lost 1 base and the V segment lost 0 bases, leaving 2 bases of the junction unmatched. DNA for the CDR3: TGCGCCAGCAGCCAAGAAAAGCGGGAGTCCTACGAGCAGTACTTC. Translating it yields CASSQEKRESYEQYF.

The J gene is TRBJ2-5, the V gene TRBV29-1; TRBD1 matches at 8 bases. The J call is doubtful: the DNA matches TRBJ2-7 better. Germline CDR1 reads SQVTM; CDR2 reads ANQGSEA. This CDR3 is 14 amino acids long. DNA for the CDR3: TGCAGCATTCGGACAGGGTGGGAATCCTACGAGCAGTACTTC. Translating it yields CSIRTGWESYEQYF.

The V gene is TRBV19, the J gene TRBJ1-1; D might be TRBD1 (5 bases). Looked up from germline, CDR1 is LNHDA and CDR2 is SQIVND (reference sequence). V was trimmed by 3 bases and J by 6 bases, leaving 8 bases between them. CDR3 length equals 12 residues. This CDR3 is CASSMKTAEAFF. DNA for the CDR3: TGTGCCAGTAGTATGAAGACAGCTGAAGCTTTCTTT.

This clone was detected a few times. The chain carries TRBV4-1 and TRBJ2-3; maybe TRBD2 (6 bases). The CDR3 runs 17 residues. Germline CDR1 and CDR2: MGHRA and YSYEKL. Trimming removed 0 bases from V and 4 bases from J, with 17 bases in between. In DNA form, the CDR3 reads TGCGCCAGCAGCCAAGATCGGTCGGGAGTGGGAGCAGATACGCAGTATTTT. This encodes CASSQDRSGVGADTQYF.